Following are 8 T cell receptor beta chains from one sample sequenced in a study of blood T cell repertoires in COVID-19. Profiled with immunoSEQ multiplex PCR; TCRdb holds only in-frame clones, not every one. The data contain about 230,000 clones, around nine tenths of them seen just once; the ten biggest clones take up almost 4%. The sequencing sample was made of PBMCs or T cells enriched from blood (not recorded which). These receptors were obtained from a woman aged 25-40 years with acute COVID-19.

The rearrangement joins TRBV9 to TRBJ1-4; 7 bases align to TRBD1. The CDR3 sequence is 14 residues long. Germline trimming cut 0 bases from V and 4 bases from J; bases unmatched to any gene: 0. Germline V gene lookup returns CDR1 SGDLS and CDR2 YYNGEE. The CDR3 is CASSVGDSNEKLFF. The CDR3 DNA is TGTGCCAGCAGCGTAGGGGACAGTAATGAAAAACTGTTTTTT.

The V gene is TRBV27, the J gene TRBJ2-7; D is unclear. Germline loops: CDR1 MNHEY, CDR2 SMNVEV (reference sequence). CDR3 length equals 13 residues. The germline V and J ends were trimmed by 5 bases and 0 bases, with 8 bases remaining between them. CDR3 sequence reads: CASSPRPSYEQYF. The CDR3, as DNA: TGTGCCAGCAGTCCCCGTCCCTCCTACGAGCAGTACTTC.

This CDR3 is CASSLRPGTLSGNTIYF. In DNA form, the CDR3 reads TGTGCCAGCAGTTTACGCCCCGGGACACTCTCTGGAAACACCATATATTTT. This chain links TRBV27 with TRBJ1-3; D is possibly TRBD1 (6 bases). The CDR3 consists of 17 residues. Germline loops: CDR1 MNHEY, CDR2 SMNVEV (reference sequence). V lost 2 bases, J lost 0 bases, and 14 bases lay in between.

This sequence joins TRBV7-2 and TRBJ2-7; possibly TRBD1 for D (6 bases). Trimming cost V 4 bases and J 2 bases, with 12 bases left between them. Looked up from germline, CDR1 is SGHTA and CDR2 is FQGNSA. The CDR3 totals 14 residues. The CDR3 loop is CASSSQGLTYEQYF. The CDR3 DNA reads TGTGCCAGCAGCTCACAGGGCCTTACCTACGAGCAGTACTTC.

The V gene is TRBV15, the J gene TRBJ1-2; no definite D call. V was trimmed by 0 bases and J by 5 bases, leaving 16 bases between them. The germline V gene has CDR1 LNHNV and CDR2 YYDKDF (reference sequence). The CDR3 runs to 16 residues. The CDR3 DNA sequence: TGTGCCACCAGCAGAGATGTGGCCCCGGAGAGGTATGGCTACACCTTC. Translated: CATSRDVAPERYGYTF. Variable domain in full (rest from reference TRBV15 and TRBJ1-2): DAMVIQNPRYQVTQFGKPVTLSCSQTLNHNVMYWYQQKSSQAPKLLFHYYDKDFNNEADTPDNFQSRRPNTSFCFLDIRSPGLGDTAMYLCATSRDVAPERYGYTFGSGTRLTVV.

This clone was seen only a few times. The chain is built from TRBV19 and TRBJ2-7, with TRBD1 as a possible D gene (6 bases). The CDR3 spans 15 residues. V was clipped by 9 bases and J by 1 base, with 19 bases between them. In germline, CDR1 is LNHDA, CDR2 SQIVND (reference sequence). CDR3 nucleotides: TGTGCCAGCTCCCTAGAGGACAGAAGTTCCTACGAGCAGTACTTC. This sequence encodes CASSLEDRSSYEQYF. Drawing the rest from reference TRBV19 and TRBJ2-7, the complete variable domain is DGGITQSPKYLFRKEGQNVTLSCEQNLNHDAMYWYRQDPGQGLRLIYYSQIVNDFQKGDIAEGYSVSREKKESFPLTVTSAQKNPTAFYLCASSLEDRSSYEQYFGPGTRLTVT.

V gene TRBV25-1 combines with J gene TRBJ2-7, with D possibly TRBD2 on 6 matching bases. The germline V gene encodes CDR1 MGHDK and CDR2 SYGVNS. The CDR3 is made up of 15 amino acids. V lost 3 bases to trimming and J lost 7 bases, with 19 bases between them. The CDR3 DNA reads TGTGCCAGCAGTGATTTTGAGACGGGGGACCAAGAGCAGTACTTC. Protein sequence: CASSDFETGDQEQYF.

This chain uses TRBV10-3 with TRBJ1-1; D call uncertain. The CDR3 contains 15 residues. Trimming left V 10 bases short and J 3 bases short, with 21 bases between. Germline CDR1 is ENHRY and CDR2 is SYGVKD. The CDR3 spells CASRSSTVGDTEAFF. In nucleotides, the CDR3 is TGTGCCAGTCGATCCTCCACAGTCGGTGACACTGAAGCTTTCTTT.